A single sample is the source of the 21 T cell receptor beta chains below, sequenced in a study of blood T cell repertoires in COVID-19. Only in-frame clones appear in the TCRdb table, and some are missing; sequencing was by immunoSEQ multiplex PCR. The profile shows 220,000 or so clones, nearly 90% of them singletons. The specimen sequenced was PBMCs or T cells enriched from blood (not recorded which). These receptors were taken from a man aged 30 to 39 who had been exposed to COVID-19.

The chain joins TRBV18 to TRBJ1-5; 7 positions match TRBD1. Germline assignment: CDR1 KGHSH and CDR2 LQKENI. The CDR3 runs 14 residues. With V trimmed by 3 bases and J by 6 bases, 5 bases remained unmatched. CDR3 region: CASSPGQDGQPQHF. In nucleotides, the CDR3 is TGTGCCAGCTCACCTGGACAGGACGGTCAGCCCCAGCATTTT.

The rearrangement links TRBV4-1 to TRBJ2-7; TRBD2 is a possible D gene (5 bases). The CDR3 is made up of 15 amino acids. Trimming stripped 3 bases from V and 2 bases from J, with 14 bases between. Germline assignment: CDR1 MGHRA and CDR2 YSYEKL. CDR3 nucleotide sequence: TGCGCCAGCAGCCACATCTCCGGGAATACCTACGAGCAGTACTTC. It yields the protein CASSHISGNTYEQYF.

J is TRBJ2-7 and V is TRBV4-1, with D possibly TRBD1 on 5 matching bases. This CDR3 spans 16 amino acids. Germline CDR1 reads MGHRA; CDR2 reads YSYEKL. V was clipped by 0 bases and J by 0 bases, with 12 bases between them. CDR3: CASSQEPDKSSYEQYF. The CDR3 DNA reads as TGCGCCAGCAGCCAAGAACCGGACAAGAGCTCCTACGAGCAGTACTTC.

This chain connects TRBV19 to TRBJ1-6; weak D call: TRBD1 (6 bases). V lost 6 bases to trimming and J lost 7 bases, with 16 bases between them. The CDR3 covers 15 residues. Germline loops: CDR1 LNHDA, CDR2 SQIVND (reference sequence). CDR3 in DNA: TGTGCCAGTAGGGACAGACCCGCGGACAATTCACCCCTCCACTTT. Protein sequence: CASRDRPADNSPLHF.

The rearrangement joins TRBV5-1 to TRBJ1-2; no clear D. Germline V gene lookup returns CDR1 SGHRS and CDR2 YFSETQ. The CDR3 has 15 residues. The V end was cut by 4 bases, the J end by 3 bases, with 16 bases between. This chain's CDR3 is CASSQQNSGDYGYTF. The CDR3 region has the DNA TGCGCCAGCAGCCAACAGAATTCAGGCGACTATGGCTACACCTTC.

The CDR3 DNA sequence: TGTGCCAGCAGCGTAGCTACGGCAGGGTGGAATGAAAAACTGTTTTTT. It is translated as CASSVATAGWNEKLFF. The gene calls are TRBV9 and TRBJ1-4; D perhaps matches TRBD1 (5 bases). Germline CDR1 reads SGDLS; CDR2 reads YYNGEE. V was pared by 0 bases and J by 5 bases, with 14 bases between. The CDR3 consists of 16 residues.

This chain connects TRBV7-3 to TRBJ2-1; D perhaps matches TRBD2 (5 bases). Trimming cost V 8 bases and J 2 bases, with 16 bases left between them. Germline CDR1 SGHTA, CDR2 FQGTGA. This CDR3 contains 15 residues. CDR3 bases: TGTGCCAGCCGCCCCGGGGATTCCCCCTACAATGAGCAGTTCTTC. Translation: CASRPGDSPYNEQFF.

The rearrangement links TRBV11-3 to TRBJ1-6, with D perhaps matching TRBD1 (5 bases). With 10 bases removed from V and 6 bases from J, the gap between germline ends came to 22 bases. The CDR3 covers 16 residues. Germline CDR1 reads SGHNT; CDR2 reads YENEEA. For the CDR3, the DNA is TGTGCCACCCCCTCCAGGGCTTTAGGTCGTAATTCACCCCTCCACTTT. Its translation: CATPSRALGRNSPLHF.

The chain is built from TRBV7-8 and TRBJ1-1, with D hard to call. This CDR3 is 15 amino acids long. The germline V gene encodes CDR1 SGHVS and CDR2 FQNEAQ. Trimming stripped 2 bases from V and 0 bases from J, with 10 bases between. The CDR3 is CASSLKRQMNTEAFF. The DNA of the CDR3 is TGTGCCAGCAGCTTAAAGCGGCAGATGAACACTGAAGCTTTCTTT.

The rearrangement uses TRBV18 and TRBJ2-5; D may be TRBD2 (5 bases). CDR1 is KGHSH and CDR2 is LQKENI in the germline V gene. V was pared by 3 bases and J by 4 bases, with 12 bases between. The CDR3 extends over 14 amino acids. CDR3 nucleotides: TGTGCCAGCTCACCCCGGGGATTGCGAGAGACCCAGTACTTC. It translates to CASSPRGLRETQYF.

The chain is built from TRBV9 and TRBJ1-1; possibly TRBD1 for D (5 bases). The CDR3 spans 15 residues. In germline, CDR1 is SGDLS, CDR2 YYNGEE. Trimming took 4 bases from V and 4 from J, leaving 17 bases between them. The CDR3 DNA reads TGTGCCAGCAGCCCCCATGACAGTTTGGGCACTGAAGCTTTCTTT. Translation: CASSPHDSLGTEAFF.

The chain links TRBV18 to TRBJ2-3, with TRBD2 matching 9 bases. The CDR3 has 14 amino acids. V lost 3 bases, J lost 4 bases, and 2 bases stayed unmatched. Germline CDR1 and CDR2: KGHSH and LQKENI. This chain's CDR3 is CASSPGGGADTQYF. In nucleotides, the CDR3 is TGTGCCAGCTCACCTGGCGGGGGGGCAGATACGCAGTATTTT. Drawing the rest from reference TRBV18 and TRBJ2-3, the complete variable domain is NAGVMQNPRHLVRRRGQEARLRCSPMKGHSHVYWYRQLPEEGLKFMVYLQKENIIDESGMPKERFSAEFPKEGPSILRIQQVVRGDSAAYFCASSPGGGADTQYFGPGTRLTVL.

CDR3 loop: CATNSGVGETQYF. The CDR3 bases are TGCGCCACCAATAGCGGGGTCGGGGAGACCCAGTACTTC. V is TRBV10-2 and J is TRBJ2-5; 8 nucleotides align to TRBD2. The CDR3 runs to 13 residues. In germline, CDR1 is WSHSY, CDR2 SAAADI. J was trimmed by 5 bases and V by 10 bases; bases with no gene match: 9.

V is TRBV5-4 and J is TRBJ2-2; 7 nucleotides align to TRBD1. This CDR3 has 15 residues. Germline V gene data show CDR1 as SGHNT and CDR2 as YYREEE (reference sequence). V shed 5 bases and J 0 bases; nucleotides not matched to a gene: 4. DNA for the CDR3: TGTGCCAGCAGTAGGGGGCTACCGAACACCGGGGAGCTGTTTTTT. This gives the protein CASSRGLPNTGELFF.

CDR3 in DNA: TGTGCCAGTAGTATTGGAGACAGGGTTACCGGGGAGCTGTTTTTT. Its translation: CASSIGDRVTGELFF. The rearrangement uses TRBV19 and TRBJ2-2; 7 bases match TRBD1. V lost 3 bases and J lost 5; bases outside the gene matches: 6. CDR1 is LNHDA and CDR2 is SQIVND in the germline V gene (reference sequence). The CDR3 runs to 15 residues. The full variable domain, completed using reference TRBV19 and TRBJ2-2, is DGGITQSPKYLFRKEGQNVTLSCEQNLNHDAMYWYRQDPGQGLRLIYYSQIVNDFQKGDIAEGYSVSREKKESFPLTVTSAQKNPTAFYLCASSIGDRVTGELFFGEGSRLTVL.

The chain couples TRBV27 to TRBJ1-5, with TRBD1 matching over 7 bases. This CDR3 is 13 amino acids long. Trimming at V came to 6 bases and at J to 7 bases, leaving 6 bases not matched to a gene. Germline-derived CDR1 and CDR2 are MNHEY and SMNVEV (reference sequence). The CDR3 is CASRADRVQPQHF. CDR3 sequence (DNA): TGTGCCAGCAGGGCCGACAGGGTGCAGCCCCAGCATTTT.

The rearrangement links TRBV12-1 to TRBJ2-5; no check of the table's D call, TRBD1, against the DNA was made. TRBV12-1 is a listed pseudogene. The CDR3 length is 14 residues. CDR3 sequence reads: CASSLNRGNETQYF. The CDR3 DNA reads as TGTGCCAGCAGCTTGAACAGGGGGAATGAGACCCAGTACTTC.

The gene calls are TRBV6-1 and TRBJ1-4; D might be TRBD1 (5 bases). CDR1 is MNHNS and CDR2 is SASEGT in the germline V gene. V was clipped by 2 bases and J by 0 bases, with 13 bases between them. This CDR3 comprises 17 residues. The CDR3 is CASSERQGPATNEKLFF. CDR3 nucleotides: TGTGCCAGCAGTGAAAGGCAGGGTCCTGCAACTAATGAAAAACTGTTTTTT.

This clone has just a few counts. V gene TRBV15 combines with J gene TRBJ2-7; 9 bases agree with TRBD2. Germline CDR1 is LNHNV and CDR2 is YYDKDF (reference sequence). Trimming took 0 bases from V and 4 from J; bases not matched to a gene: 7. The CDR3 extends over 16 amino acids. The CDR3 here is CATSRDWASGAYEQYF. CDR3 DNA: TGTGCCACCAGCAGAGATTGGGCTAGCGGGGCTTACGAGCAGTACTTC.

The chain links TRBV11-3 to TRBJ1-1; D is perhaps TRBD1 (5 bases). Germline V gene data show CDR1 as SGHNT and CDR2 as YENEEA. V was cut by 11 bases and J by 3 bases, with 22 bases left in between. The CDR3 length is 15 residues. Here the CDR3 reads CAPHGSGARYTEAFF. As DNA, the CDR3 is TGTGCCCCCCACGGCTCTGGGGCGCGGTACACTGAAGCTTTCTTT.

The V gene is TRBV7-9, the J gene TRBJ2-1; 12 positions agree with TRBD2. This CDR3 spans 16 amino acids. Germline CDR1 and CDR2: SEHNR and FQNEAQ (reference sequence). After removal of 2 bases from V and 9 bases from J, the junction contained 8 bases not matched to a gene. In nucleotides, the CDR3 is TGTGCCAGCAGCTTATCGGCTCTAGCGGGGGGGTTTGAGCAGTTCTTC. Translating gives CASSLSALAGGFEQFF.